The present entry profiles one T cell receptor (beta chain) with its context. No antigen is known for it. The data were taken from a study of cytomegalovirus exposure and HLA in healthy donors. Study conclusions and caveats: Per a later analysis, HLA-associated TCR beta chains showed more clonal expansion than other, equally common TCR beta chains.

The PCR made use of 60 Vbeta and 13 Jbeta primers. TCRdb's copy holds only in-frame clones and misses some; the assay was immunoSEQ multiplex PCR. This sample yields 65,000 to 80,000 clones, of which 78% are seen a single time; nearly 9% belongs to the top ten. V gave up 1 base and J gave up 5 bases, with 20 bases separating them. In germline, CDR1 is MGHRA, CDR2 YSYEKL. The CDR3 length is 17 residues. The sequenced sample consisted of PBMCs. The J gene is TRBJ1-2, the V gene TRBV4-1; TRBD1 might be the D (6 bases). The sequence was obtained from a woman aged 35 to 49 in good health and CMV-seropositive. This CDR3 reads CASSQGPLRDIPYGYTF. Written as DNA, the CDR3 is TGCGCCAGCAGCCAAGGTCCCTTGAGGGACATACCATATGGCTACACCTTC.